Sequencing of this T cell receptor beta chain was carried out in a study of blood T cell repertoires in COVID-19 (TCRdb year 2020). Background on the whole study: Collaborator samples came from the United States, Italy and Spain and covered acute and convalescent phases of COVID-19. The samples were drawn from the first 160 participants of the ongoing ImmuneRACE study and from 1,254 subjects provided by 6 global collaborators. The repertoires were made available in a free public database intended to serve as a resource for research on the immune response to SARS-CoV-2. Sample metadata almost always included a de-identified subject ID, COVID-19 status, age in years and sex. The material from the prospective study consisted of cDNA or gDNA derived from T cells, B-cell-depleted T cells, or PBMCs. The dataset comprised deeply sampled blood TCRbeta repertoires from subjects exposed to, actively infected with, or recovered from COVID-19. HLA class I and class II types, where available, came from metadata supplied by the sample provider rather than from assay-based typing. General study outcomes and caveats: The quantity of clinical and demographic metadata differed by source and by participant and was supplied without curation.

Remarks on this clone: Its cognate antigen has yet to be identified. Nothing much larger sits one base from this clone, and base qualities are not available.

Collaborating institutions collected whole blood in K2EDTA tubes following their own protocols. Collaborator samples were shipped for TCRbeta analysis as frozen whole blood, isolated PBMCs, or DNA extracted from either sample type. TCRbeta CDR3 regions were amplified from genomic DNA using the immunoSEQ Assay, a bias-controlled multiplex PCR. In the authors' own workflow: The number of nucleated cells in each sample was estimated from the amplification of reference gene primers within the assay. To quantify the absolute abundance of each unique TCRbeta CDR3 rearrangement, sequence reads were collapsed and filtered. For each sample, productive Simpson clonality was calculated by taking the square root of Simpson's diversity index across productive rearrangements. Sourced from immuneACCESS, this table was stored by TCRdb with only in-frame sequences that have V and J called. A share of the clones is absent; for the studies checked, an unresolved V gene accounts for under half, and the remainder has no known explanation. V, J and clone size were drawn from that table, and D and trimming were deduced from the DNA. The sample contains more than 250,000 clones, around 86% of them found a single time. 1% of the sample is held by the ten biggest clonotypes.

The germline V gene (reference sequence) gives CDR1 as LNHDA and CDR2 as SQIVND. Clipping removes 6 bases from V and 8 bases from J, with 4 as the unmatched junction base count. Reading from cysteine to phenylalanine, the CDR3 counts 13 amino acids. Here the CDR3 DNA is all that survives: 39 bases in frame from base 1. The receptor's source is a man aged 45-60 years with active or convalescent COVID-19. The chain was built from TRBV19 and TRBJ1-6, with 7 junctional bases fitting TRBD1. Sequencing used peripheral blood. The CDR3 is CASRGQLDSPLHF. The nucleotide sequence reads TGTGCCAGTAGGGGACAGCTAGATTCACCCCTCCACTTT.